A selection of T cell receptor beta chains follows, all from one sample in a study of OX40 agonist ivuxolimab in advanced cancers. TCRdb keeps only in-frame clones here, not all; method: immunoSEQ multiplex PCR. Among about 73,000 clones listed, about 90% were seen once. The material was CD4+ or CD8+ T cells sorted from blood, obtained in a trial of the OX40 agonist ivuxolimab. The receptors here all came from an adult with an advanced solid tumor such as melanoma, head and neck, liver or kidney cancer. Each CDR3 is given with its conserved first and last residue. Fields, in order: CDR3 protein, CDR3 DNA, V gene, D gene, clone size, J gene. D genes are given only for firm matches. Only some rows state a clone size, as once, few, many or a class for expanded clones.

CASSPMGGEDTQYF,TGTGCCAGCAGCCCAATGGGGGGCGAGGATACGCAGTATTTT,TRBV5-4,-,-,TRBJ2-3
CASSWGDRSSYEQYF,TGCGCCAGCAGCTGGGGGGACAGAAGCTCCTACGAGCAGTACTTC,TRBV5-1,-,-,TRBJ2-7
CASSQHPPSEQYF,TGTGCCAGCAGCCAACACCCCCCGTCCGAGCAGTACTTC,TRBV14,-,-,TRBJ2-7
CASSLGGIAGARETQYF,TGTGCCAGCAGCTTGGGAGGGATAGCGGGAGCCAGGGAGACCCAGTACTTC,TRBV5-4,TRBD2,-,TRBJ2-5
CASSAREGIGELFF,TGTGCCTCTTCGGCCAGGGAAGGAATCGGGGAGCTGTTTTTT,TRBV7-7,-,once,TRBJ2-2
CASKRSSGNTIYF,TGTGCCAGCAAACGGAGCTCTGGAAACACCATATATTTT,TRBV14,-,-,TRBJ1-3
CASSEYGRSYEQYF,TGTGCCAGCAGTGAATACGGACGCTCCTACGAGCAGTACTTC,TRBV6-1,-,-,TRBJ2-7
CASSLDGTSNQPQHF,TGCGCCAGCAGCTTGGATGGGACCTCCAATCAGCCCCAGCATTTT,TRBV5-1,-,-,TRBJ1-5
CAISVDRGTRVNEQFF,TGTGCCATCAGTGTGGACCGCGGGACTAGAGTCAATGAGCAGTTCTTC,TRBV10-3,TRBD2,-,TRBJ2-1
CASSLRGSGRGYNEQFF,TGTGCCAGCAGCTTAAGGGGTAGCGGGAGGGGATACAATGAGCAGTTCTTC,TRBV7-3,TRBD2,-,TRBJ2-1
CASSQQGAVTEAFF,TGTGCCAGCAGCCAACAGGGGGCGGTCACTGAAGCTTTCTTT,TRBV28,TRBD1,-,TRBJ1-1
CASRPTGREYGYTF,TGCGCCAGCAGGCCGACAGGGCGGGAGTATGGCTACACCTTC,TRBV23-1,TRBD1,-,TRBJ1-2
CAWSKSSYEQYF,TGTGCCTGGAGTAAGAGCTCCTACGAGCAGTACTTC,TRBV30,-,-,TRBJ2-7
CASSVISYEQYF,TGCGCCAGCAGTGTTATCAGCTACGAGCAGTACTTC,TRBV10-2,-,-,TRBJ2-7
CSASFVDTQYF,TGCAGTGCCAGTTTTGTAGATACGCAGTATTTT,TRBV20-1,-,few,TRBJ2-3
CASKGGSQFLGYGYTF,TGTGCCAGCAAAGGGGGTTCCCAATTCCTAGGCTATGGCTACACCTTC,TRBV2,-,-,TRBJ1-2
CASSLSWTSLDDTQYF,TGTGCCAGCAGCCTCTCCTGGACTAGTTTGGATGATACGCAGTATTTT,TRBV5-8,TRBD2,-,TRBJ2-3
CASTEGRQGITF,TGTGCCAGCACTGAAGGTAGACAGGGGATTACCTTC,TRBV2,TRBD1,-,TRBJ1-2
CASSPRTGSPAEQYF,TGTGCCAGCAGCCCCCGGACAGGGTCACCAGCCGAGCAGTACTTC,TRBV11-2,TRBD1,-,TRBJ2-7
CASSYSGLTQETQYF,TGTGCCAGCAGTTACTCGGGACTTACCCAAGAGACCCAGTACTTC,TRBV6-5,-,-,TRBJ2-5
CASSDSWVSYEQYF,TGTGCCAGCAGTGACAGTTGGGTCTCCTACGAGCAGTACTTC,TRBV6-1,-,-,TRBJ2-7
CASSPGTNSWYIQYF,TGTGCCAGCAGCCCTGGGACAAATAGTTGGTACATTCAGTACTTC,TRBV9,-,-,TRBJ2-4
CASSPRRLAGGDSYNEQFF,TGTGCCAGCTCACCACGGCGACTAGCGGGAGGTGACTCCTACAATGAGCAGTTCTTC,TRBV18,TRBD2,-,TRBJ2-1
CSVEGGQGSGAFF,TGCAGCGTTGAAGGGGGACAGGGGTCGGGGGCTTTCTTT,TRBV29-1,TRBD1,-,TRBJ1-1
CASSRAPGTAPLADTQYF,TGTGCCAGCAGCCGAGCACCTGGGACAGCCCCCTTAGCAGATACGCAGTATTTT,TRBV14,TRBD1,-,TRBJ2-3
CASSPRGGSDDEQFF,TGTGCCAGCTCACCACGGGGCGGGAGCGACGATGAGCAGTTCTTC,TRBV18,TRBD2,-,TRBJ2-1
CASSIQSGTLGTEAFF,TGTGCCAGCAGCATCCAATCCGGGACTTTGGGCACTGAAGCTTTCTTT,TRBV7-6,-,-,TRBJ1-1
CASSPGQFQETQYF,TGTGCCAGCAGCCCGGGACAGTTCCAAGAGACCCAGTACTTC,TRBV11-3,TRBD1,-,TRBJ2-5
CASSLVERTDTQYF,TGTGCCAGCAGCTTGGTAGAGCGCACAGATACGCAGTATTTT,TRBV5-6,-,-,TRBJ2-3
CASRRVLGTLSYEQYF,TGTGCCAGCAGACGGGTGTTGGGGACACTTTCCTACGAGCAGTACTTC,TRBV6-6,-,-,TRBJ2-7
CASSFGLAGPDEQYF,TGTGCCAGCAGCTTCGGACTAGCGGGGCCCGACGAGCAGTACTTC,TRBV5-5,TRBD2,-,TRBJ2-7
CASSSPGQASYEQYF,TGTGCCAGCAGCTCTCCGGGGCAGGCCTCCTACGAGCAGTACTTC,TRBV5-4,-,-,TRBJ2-7
CASSLTGPSWEQYF,TGTGCCAGCAGTTTGACAGGACCTTCCTGGGAGCAGTACTTC,TRBV28,-,-,TRBJ2-7
CASSIDRGEQFF,TGTGCCAGTAGTATAGATCGCGGTGAGCAGTTCTTC,TRBV19,-,once,TRBJ2-1
CASRGQGRDTEAFF,TGTGCCAGTCGAGGACAGGGGCGAGACACTGAAGCTTTCTTT,TRBV19,TRBD1,-,TRBJ1-1
CASSEARGHSTDTQYF,TGTGCCAGCAGTGAAGCTAGGGGGCACAGCACAGATACGCAGTATTTT,TRBV6-1,TRBD1,-,TRBJ2-3
CASSQEPDSSASDTQYF,TGCGCCAGCAGCCAAGAACCGGACTCCAGCGCCTCAGATACGCAGTATTTT,TRBV4-1,-,-,TRBJ2-3
CASRLTSGGPYNEQFF,TGTGCCAGCAGACTGACTAGCGGAGGACCCTACAATGAGCAGTTCTTC,TRBV5-4,TRBD2,-,TRBJ2-1
CASSQGSRYEQYF,TGTGCCAGCAGCCAGGGGAGCCGCTACGAGCAGTACTTC,TRBV11-3,-,-,TRBJ2-7
CASRIEVGSYEQYF,TGCGCCAGCAGGATTGAGGTTGGCTCCTACGAGCAGTACTTC,TRBV5-1,-,-,TRBJ2-7
CASKPRWLAGGRGTGELFF,TGTGCCAGCAAACCCAGGTGGCTAGCGGGAGGGCGTGGGACCGGGGAGCTGTTTTTT,TRBV21-1,-,-,TRBJ2-2
CASSRDIRTYNEQFF,TGCGCCAGCAGCAGGGACATCCGGACCTACAATGAGCAGTTCTTC,TRBV5-1,-,-,TRBJ2-1
CASSTGLGLGETQYF,TGTGCCAGCAGCACGGGACTAGGGCTTGGAGAGACCCAGTACTTC,TRBV7-9,TRBD2,-,TRBJ2-5
CAINPPDYEQYF,TGTGCCATCAACCCCCCTGACTACGAGCAGTACTTC,TRBV6-1,-,-,TRBJ2-7
CASSLGGTDHYNSPLHF,TGCGCCAGCAGCTTGGGGGGGACCGACCACTATAATTCACCCCTCCACTTT,TRBV5-1,-,-,TRBJ1-6
CASRQQGLRDTQYF,TGCGCCAGCAGACAGCAGGGTCTTCGAGATACGCAGTATTTT,TRBV4-1,-,-,TRBJ2-3
CASNRVAGGLYQGDFF,TGTGCCAGCAACAGGGTAGCGGGAGGGCTGTACCAAGGGGATTTCTTC,TRBV6-4,TRBD2,-,TRBJ2-1
CASSQEDRRYQPQHF,TGCGCCAGCAGCCAAGAAGACAGGCGATATCAGCCCCAGCATTTT,TRBV4-1,-,-,TRBJ1-5
CASSLAGGHYNEQFF,TGTGCCAGCAGCTTAGCGGGAGGCCATTACAATGAGCAGTTCTTC,TRBV7-3,TRBD2,-,TRBJ2-1
CASSSNTGKPFDSIYF,TGCGCCAGCAGCTCAAATACAGGGAAACCCTTTGATTCCATATATTTT,TRBV5-1,-,-,TRBJ1-3
CASSPGWTGLHEQYF,TGTGCCAGCAGTCCCGGGTGGACAGGGCTCCACGAGCAGTACTTC,TRBV2,TRBD1,-,TRBJ2-7